The next 13 T cell receptor beta chains were all read from a single sample in a study of shared clonotypes between healthy human individuals. Libraries were prepared by immunoSEQ multiplex PCR; TCRdb keeps only in-frame clonotypes and omits some of them. Of 1.4 million to 1.5 million clones detected, 95% to 97% appear once; the ten largest clones hold roughly 1.2%. The sample taken for sequencing was naive CD4+ T cells sorted from blood. Subset described: CD45RA+ positively selected. The receptor source for this set is a man aged 25 to 45 in good health.

The V call is TRBV25-1, the J call TRBJ2-2; TRBD1 aligns across 8 bases. Germline V lookup: CDR1 MGHDK, CDR2 SYGVNS. V shed 6 bases, J shed 2 bases, and the junction held 5 bases outside the gene matches. The CDR3 is 15 residues long. CDR3: CASSLGQGNTGELFF. The CDR3 DNA reads TGTGCCAGCAGCCTTGGACAGGGAAACACCGGGGAGCTGTTTTTT. Full variable domain (outside the CDR3, taken from reference TRBV25-1 and TRBJ2-2): EADIYQTPRYLVIGTGKKITLECSQTMGHDKMYWYQQDPGMELHLIHYSYGVNSTEKGDLSSESTVSRIRTEHFPLTLESARPSHTSQYLCASSLGQGNTGELFFGEGSRLTVL.

J is TRBJ2-1 and V is TRBV6-1; 7 positions agree with TRBD2. After removal of 6 bases from V and 8 bases from J, the junction contained 13 bases not matched to a gene. From germline, CDR1 is MNHNS and CDR2 SASEGT. The CDR3 spans 15 residues. The CDR3 coding sequence is TGTGCCAGCAGATCGTACCTAACTAGCGACGATGAGCAGTTCTTC. Protein product: CASRSYLTSDDEQFF.

The chain couples TRBV5-4 to TRBJ2-5; D unresolved. This CDR3 is 20 amino acids long. Germline CDR1 reads SGHNT; CDR2 reads YYREEE (reference sequence). Trimming removed 4 bases at V and 4 bases at J, with 32 bases between. CDR3 nucleotide sequence: TGTGCCAGCAGCCGCAGGTTGAGCGCCGGACGCGGTTATTCGTTAGAGACCCAGTACTTC. Its translation is CASSRRLSAGRGYSLETQYF. The whole variable domain, remainder taken from reference TRBV5-4 and TRBJ2-5, is ETGVTQSPTHLIKTRGQQVTLRCSSQSGHNTVSWYQQALGQGPQFIFQYYREEENGRGNFPPRFSGLQFPNYSSELNVNALELDDSALYLCASSRRLSAGRGYSLETQYFGPGTRLLVL.

For the CDR3, the DNA is TGTGCCAGCAGAGGACTAGCGGGAGGGGAAGATACGCAGTATTTT. Its translation: CASRGLAGGEDTQYF. This chain joins TRBV6-6 and TRBJ2-3, with TRBD2 identical over 15 bases. Germline V gene lookup returns CDR1 MNHNY and CDR2 SVGAGI (reference sequence). The J segment lost 5 bases and the V segment lost 6 bases, leaving 3 bases of the junction unmatched. This CDR3 spans 15 amino acids.

The gene calls are TRBV7-2 and TRBJ2-1, with D possibly matching TRBD1 (5 bases). This CDR3 comprises 17 residues. Looked up from germline, CDR1 is SGHTA and CDR2 is FQGNSA. Trimming removed 4 bases from V and 4 bases from J, with 20 bases in between. CDR3 coding DNA: TGTGCCAGCAGCTCGAGACCAGGGAATCGGGCATACAATGAGCAGTTCTTC. Encoded protein: CASSSRPGNRAYNEQFF. Full variable domain (missing parts from reference TRBV7-2 and TRBJ2-1): GAGVSQSPSNKVTEKGKDVELRCDPISGHTALYWYRQSLGQGLEFLIYFQGNSAPDKSGLPSDRFSAERTGGSVSTLTIQRTQQEDSAVYLCASSSRPGNRAYNEQFFGPGTRLTVL.

The V gene is TRBV5-4, the J gene TRBJ2-1, with TRBD1 matching over 12 bases. Germline V gene data show CDR1 as SGHNT and CDR2 as YYREEE (reference sequence). J was trimmed by 9 bases and V by 6 bases; bases with no gene match: 7. The CDR3 consists of 14 residues. CDR3 region: CASTRDRGRGEQFF. CDR3 sequence (DNA): TGTGCCAGCACCCGGGACAGGGGGCGCGGTGAGCAGTTCTTC. The variable domain in full, completed from reference TRBV5-4 and TRBJ2-1, reads ETGVTQSPTHLIKTRGQQVTLRCSSQSGHNTVSWYQQALGQGPQFIFQYYREEENGRGNFPPRFSGLQFPNYSSELNVNALELDDSALYLCASTRDRGRGEQFFGPGTRLTVL.

CDR3 nucleotide sequence: TGTGCCAGCTCAACCACCGACAGAAATACGCAGTATTTT. Encoded protein: CASSTTDRNTQYF. The rearrangement uses TRBV18 and TRBJ2-3, with TRBD1 as a possible D gene (5 bases). This CDR3 region has 13 residues. The V and J ends lost 5 bases and 7 bases respectively, with 13 bases between them. Germline V gene data show CDR1 as KGHSH and CDR2 as LQKENI.

The genes are TRBV10-2 and TRBJ1-3; D unresolved. The CDR3 spans 13 residues. Trimming removed 9 bases at V and 3 bases at J, with 12 bases between. In germline, CDR1 is WSHSY, CDR2 SAAADI. The CDR3 DNA reads TGCGCCAGTTTACGGCTCTTTGGAAACACCATATATTTT. The encoded protein is CASLRLFGNTIYF.

This chain links TRBV4-1 with TRBJ2-7; weak D call: TRBD1 (5 bases). V was trimmed by 0 bases and J by 6 bases, leaving 9 bases between them. The CDR3 consists of 13 residues. The germline CDR1 and CDR2 sequences are MGHRA and YSYEKL. The CDR3 DNA follows: TGCGCCAGCAGCCAAGACAGGGTTTCCGAGCAGTACTTC. Its translation is CASSQDRVSEQYF.

J is TRBJ2-5 and V is TRBV19; 9 nucleotides line up with TRBD1. The CDR3 extends over 17 amino acids. The germline CDR1 and CDR2 sequences are LNHDA and SQIVND (reference sequence). V lost 3 bases to trimming and J lost 3 bases; unmatched junction nucleotides: 11. This chain's CDR3 is CASSIQQGAMWKETQYF. The CDR3 DNA sequence: TGTGCCAGTAGTATCCAACAGGGGGCGATGTGGAAAGAGACCCAGTACTTC.

The rearrangement links TRBV5-4 to TRBJ2-5, with TRBD2 identical over 9 bases. The V gene's germline CDR1 is SGHNT and CDR2 YYREEE (reference sequence). This CDR3 is built from 17 residues. V lost 0 bases, J lost 5 bases, and 11 bases stayed unmatched. The DNA of the CDR3 is TGTGCCAGCAGCTTGGCCGAGTTAGCGGGAGTGTGGGAGACCCAGTACTTC. It specifies CASSLAELAGVWETQYF.

The chain uses TRBV6-1 and TRBJ2-7; the match to TRBD2 covers 12 bases. Germline CDR1 MNHNS, CDR2 SASEGT. Trimming at V came to 5 bases and at J to 7 bases, leaving 6 bases not matched to a gene. The CDR3 extends over 14 amino acids. The CDR3 DNA reads as TGTGCCAGCAGTATAAGTCTAGCGGGAGGGGAGCAGTACTTC. Its protein product is CASSISLAGGEQYF.

This clone was seen a few times. The V gene is TRBV6-6, the J gene TRBJ1-5; D is undetermined. The CDR3 is 13 residues long. Trimming stripped 6 bases from V and 3 bases from J, with 9 bases between. CDR1 is MNHNY and CDR2 is SVGAGI in the germline V gene (reference sequence). The CDR3 coding sequence is TGTGCCAGCAGCCTGGGAATCAATCAGCCCCAGCATTTT. The encoded protein is CASSLGINQPQHF.